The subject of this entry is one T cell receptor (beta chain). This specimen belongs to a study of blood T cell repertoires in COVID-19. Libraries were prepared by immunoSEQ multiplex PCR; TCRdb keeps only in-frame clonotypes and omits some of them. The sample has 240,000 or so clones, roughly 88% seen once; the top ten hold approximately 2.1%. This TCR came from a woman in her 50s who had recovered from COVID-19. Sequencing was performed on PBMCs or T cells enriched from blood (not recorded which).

The CDR3 loop is CASSPEGAGTDTQYF. CDR3 DNA sequence: TGTGCCAGCTCACCAGAAGGGGCGGGCACAGATACGCAGTATTTT. The chain combines TRBV18 with TRBJ2-3; perhaps TRBD1 as D (5 bases). The CDR3 is made up of 15 amino acids. Trimming removed 2 bases from V and 1 base from J, with 10 bases in between. Looked up from germline, CDR1 is KGHSH and CDR2 is LQKENI.